These 8 T cell receptor beta chains came from one sample sequenced in a study of shared clonotypes between healthy human individuals. Naive CD8 cells were CD45RO-negative, positively selected for CCR7, excluding terminally differentiated effector memory CD45RA+ cells. Libraries were prepared by immunoSEQ multiplex PCR; TCRdb keeps only in-frame clonotypes and omits some of them. The sample lists about 2 million clones, about 95% seen once, with 1% to 1.5% in the top ten. The sample consisted of naive CD8+ T cells sorted from blood. These TCRs come from a man aged 18 to 29 in good health.

The V gene is TRBV6-5, the J gene TRBJ2-7, with TRBD1 identical over 7 bases. Unmatched junction bases numbered 6, after V lost 6 bases and J lost 10 bases. The CDR3 extends over 11 amino acids. The germline V gene has CDR1 MNHEY and CDR2 SVGAGI. CDR3 DNA sequence: TGTGCCAGCAGCGACACAGGGGTACAGTACTTC. The encoded protein is CASSDTGVQYF.

The J gene is TRBJ1-2, the V gene TRBV6-1, with no clear D. CDR3 length: 15 amino acids. The V gene's germline CDR1 is MNHNS and CDR2 SASEGT. Between the trimmed V and J ends, which lost 2 bases and 0 bases, there was a span of 10 bases. CDR3 sequence reads: CASSEWEAANYGYTF. The CDR3, as DNA: TGTGCCAGCAGTGAATGGGAGGCGGCTAACTATGGCTACACCTTC.

V usage is TRBV19 and J usage is TRBJ2-7, with 7 bases identical to TRBD2. CDR3 length: 14 amino acids. Germline V gene sequence: CDR1 LNHDA, CDR2 SQIVND (reference sequence). J was trimmed by 5 bases and V by 3 bases; bases with no gene match: 7. This CDR3 reads CASSIELATDEQYF. The CDR3 coding sequence is TGTGCCAGTAGTATCGAACTAGCGACCGACGAGCAGTACTTC.

This clone was observed a single time. The J gene is TRBJ1-1, the V gene TRBV7-9, with 8 bases aligning to TRBD1. The CDR3 covers 17 residues. Germline lookup yields CDR1 SEHNR and CDR2 FQNEAQ (reference sequence). V lost 5 bases and J lost 0; bases outside the gene matches: 11. As DNA, the CDR3 is TGTGCCAGCAGCACCGTCGGGGACAGGAGACTGAACACTGAAGCTTTCTTT. Translating it yields CASSTVGDRRLNTEAFF.

The V and J genes are TRBV5-6 and TRBJ1-5; 8 nucleotides agree with TRBD1. V was clipped by 0 bases and J by 3 bases; unmatched bases: 2. The V gene's germline CDR1 is SGHDT and CDR2 YYEEEE. The CDR3 covers 15 residues. The CDR3 loop reads CASSLGQGHNQPQHF. DNA for the CDR3: TGTGCCAGCAGCTTGGGACAGGGGCACAATCAGCCCCAGCATTTT.

J is TRBJ1-5 and V is TRBV2; 9 bases fit TRBD1. With 5 bases clipped from V and 3 bases from J, the junction kept 11 bases outside the gene matches. Germline assignment: CDR1 SNHLY and CDR2 FYNNEI. The CDR3 sequence is 17 residues long. The CDR3 region is CASSLRDRERHNQPQHF. The CDR3 DNA is TGTGCCAGCAGTCTTCGGGACAGGGAACGCCACAATCAGCCCCAGCATTTT.

The genes are TRBV7-6 and TRBJ1-1; TRBD1 aligns across 9 bases. Germline V CDR1 and CDR2: SGHVS, FNYEAQ. This CDR3 spans 15 amino acids. The ends lost 5 bases at V and 6 bases at J; junction bases unmatched: 10. The DNA of the CDR3 is TGTGCCAGCAGCCCGGTCCTGGGGACAGGGTCTGAAGCTTTCTTT. Its protein is CASSPVLGTGSEAFF. The complete variable domain, with remaining parts taken from reference TRBV7-6 and TRBJ1-1, reads GAGVSQSPRYKVTKRGQDVALRCDPISGHVSLYWYRQALGQGPEFLTYFNYEAQQDKSGLPNDRFSAERPEGSISTLTIQRTEQRDSAMYRCASSPVLGTGSEAFFGQGTRLTVV.

The CDR3 nucleotides are TGTGCCAGCCGGGGTGAGGGGGCAGTCTATGGCTACACCTTC. Residues: CASRGEGAVYGYTF. This rearrangement joins TRBV18 to TRBJ1-2, with TRBD1 matching 7 bases. The CDR3 is 14 amino acids. Germline CDR1 reads KGHSH; CDR2 reads LQKENI. V shed 8 bases and J 4 bases; nucleotides not matched to a gene: 10.